These T cell receptor beta chains were read from a single sample in a study of blood T cell repertoires in COVID-19. Libraries were prepared by immunoSEQ multiplex PCR; TCRdb keeps only in-frame clonotypes and omits some of them. The data show 120,000 to 150,000 clones, with about 85% seen just once and 30% to 45% held by the top ten. Input material: peripheral blood. The origin of the receptors is a human donor in a cohort sampled during active COVID-19. Both conserved end residues are part of each CDR3. A D gene is named only where the DNA matches it firmly. Size tells how often a clone was seen (once, few, many) or the class of an expanded clone, and some rows leave it out.

TGTGCCAGCAGACCGACCGGGACAGGGAAACATGGCTACACCTTC | CASRPTGTGKHGYTF | TRBV28 | - | TRBJ1-2 | 15 | TRBD1
TGTGCCAGCTCCCTCAGGGGTTATAATTCACCCCTCCACTTT | CASSLRGYNSPLHF | TRBV6-5 | - | TRBJ1-6 | 14 | -
TGCGCCAGCAGCTTGGGGCGACAGGGCGGTGAGCAGTTCTTC | CASSLGRQGGEQFF | TRBV5-1 | - | TRBJ2-1 | 14 | TRBD1
TGTGCCAGCAGCCCCCTAGCGGGGGGGAGAGAGACCCAGTACTTC | CASSPLAGGRETQYF | TRBV6-6 | - | TRBJ2-5 | 15 | TRBD2
TGTGCCTGGGGGGTCCAGGGCGGTCAGCCCCAGCATTTT | CAWGVQGGQPQHF | TRBV30 | - | TRBJ1-5 | 13 | -
TGTGCCTGGGCCCGTGATTGGACCGGGACAGGGGAAGAAGCTTTCTTT | CAWARDWTGTGEEAFF | TRBV30 | few | TRBJ1-1 | 16 | TRBD1
TGTGCCAGCAGCCCGGGCGCGGCCTCGGGGGGATTTTACAATGAGCAGTTCTTC | CASSPGAASGGFYNEQFF | TRBV3-1/TRBV3-2 | - | TRBJ2-1 | 18 | TRBD2
TGCGCCAGCAGCCCGCGACAGGGCCTCACCTACGAGCAGTACTTC | CASSPRQGLTYEQYF | TRBV5-1 | - | TRBJ2-7 | 15 | TRBD1
TGTGCCAGCAGCATCGGGACACCTGGCAATCAGCCCCAGCATTTT | CASSIGTPGNQPQHF | TRBV11-2 | few | TRBJ1-5 | 15 | -
TGTGCCAGCAGTGAAGTCCCGAGCAATCAGCCCCAGCATTTT | CASSEVPSNQPQHF | TRBV6-1 | - | TRBJ1-5 | 14 | -
TGTGCCAGCAGCTTGGCAGGGTTGGGCTACAATGAGCAGTTCTTC | CASSLAGLGYNEQFF | TRBV5-6 | - | TRBJ2-1 | 15 | -
TGTGCCTGGAGCCGGGACAGGGGCTTCTACGAGCAGTACTTC | CAWSRDRGFYEQYF | TRBV30 | - | TRBJ2-7 | 14 | TRBD1
TGTGCAGCCGACGGGGGGGGAAAACTGTTTTTT | CAADGGGKLFF | TRBV6-5 | - | TRBJ1-4 | 11 | -
TGTGCCACCAGCAGAGAATCACAGAATTCACCCCTCCACTTT | CATSRESQNSPLHF | TRBV15 | once | TRBJ1-6 | 14 | -
TGTGCCAGCACCCAAGGAGGTACGGGACCCCTCCACTTT | CASTQGGTGPLHF | TRBV6-5 | - | TRBJ1-6 | 13 | -
TGTGCCAGCAGCCTTAGCGGGGGAGTCTCCTACGAGCAGTACTTC | CASSLSGGVSYEQYF | TRBV6-2/TRBV6-3 | - | TRBJ2-7 | 15 | TRBD2
TGTGCCAGCCGCCCCGGGGGGGGCCTGAACACCGGGGAGCTGTTTTTT | CASRPGGGLNTGELFF | TRBV9 | once | TRBJ2-2 | 16 | TRBD2
TGTGCCAGCTCACCACCCGACAGGGGGTTCGGCTACACCTTC | CASSPPDRGFGYTF | TRBV18 | - | TRBJ1-2 | 14 | TRBD1
TGTGCCAGCAGCCATTTGGGGCAGTGGCCCTCCTACGAGCAGTACTTC | CASSHLGQWPSYEQYF | TRBV14 | - | TRBJ2-7 | 16 | -
TGTGCCAGCAGTTACTCGGGGACAGGGGGGATTGGCGGCTACACCTTC | CASSYSGTGGIGGYTF | TRBV6-5 | - | TRBJ1-2 | 16 | TRBD1
TGTGCCACCAGTAGACAGATGAACACTGAAGCTTTCTTT | CATSRQMNTEAFF | TRBV15 | - | TRBJ1-1 | 13 | -
TGTGCCAGCAGTTCACAAGGGCCGGGACAGGGGGCCTTCAACTATGGCTACACCTTC | CASSSQGPGQGAFNYGYTF | TRBV28 | few | TRBJ1-2 | 19 | TRBD1
TGTGCCAGCACCCTCAGGACAGGGGTGTTAAACACTGAAGCTTTCTTT | CASTLRTGVLNTEAFF | TRBV28 | - | TRBJ1-1 | 16 | TRBD1
TGTGCCAGCAGTTCCATACAGGGGGGGAACACTGAAGCTTTCTTT | CASSSIQGGNTEAFF | TRBV27 | - | TRBJ1-1 | 15 | TRBD1
TGTGCCTTAACCGTGACAGGGGGCAAGGAGACCCAGTACTTC | CALTVTGGKETQYF | TRBV30 | - | TRBJ2-5 | 14 | TRBD1
TGTGCCAGCAGCCCAACTATGATTTACGAGCAGTACTTC | CASSPTMIYEQYF | TRBV7-9 | - | TRBJ2-7 | 13 | -
TGTGCCAGCAGCGTAGGGACAGGGCCATCGAGGCCCCAGTACTTC | CASSVGTGPSRPQYF | TRBV9 | - | TRBJ2-5 | 15 | TRBD1
TGTGCCAGCAGTATGGGACTAGCGAGGGGGAATGAGCAGTTCTTC | CASSMGLARGNEQFF | TRBV27 | - | TRBJ2-1 | 15 | TRBD2
TGTGCCAGCAGTTTCGATGGGACAGGGATAGGAAACACCATATATTTT | CASSFDGTGIGNTIYF | TRBV6-5 | - | TRBJ1-3 | 16 | TRBD1
TGTGCCAGCAAGTTCCGACAAGACAATCAGCCCCAGCATTTT | CASKFRQDNQPQHF | TRBV6-5 | few | TRBJ1-5 | 14 | -
TGTGCCTGGAGTGTAGGCAGGGGGTGGACTAGCGTGCGCAACGAGCAGTACTTC | CAWSVGRGWTSVRNEQYF | TRBV30 | - | TRBJ2-7 | 18 | TRBD2
TGTGCCAGCAGTGAACAGGGATTGGCTAATGAAAAACTGTTTTTT | CASSEQGLANEKLFF | TRBV2 | - | TRBJ1-4 | 15 | -